These 21 T cell receptor beta chains were sequenced from one sample in a study of T cells in tuberculosis (dated by TCRdb to the late 2010s). The method behind the library was the immunoSEQ multiplex PCR assay. This is the immuneACCESS table as TCRdb keeps it, with only in-frame sequences that have V and J called. A part of the clones is gone; compared with another copy, unresolved V genes explain less than half, and the rest is unexplained. The sample table contains roughly 61,000 clones; only one count was recorded for nearly 90% of them. The top ten hold 20% to 25% of the sample. PBMC were thawed, rested overnight, stained with a GMM-loaded CD1B tetramer, a Live/Dead dye and anti-CD3, and then sorted on a FACS Aria II. CD1B tetramers were loaded with C32 glucose monomycolate purified from Rhodococcus equi. Material for sequencing was CD1b-GMM tetramer-negative cells sorted from PBMCs. The label giving this sample's cell subset or site can be read as: T cells not binding CD1B-GMM tetramer, sorted from same donor. The receptor source for this set is an adult woman with latent tuberculosis.

The chain employs TRBV7-9 and TRBJ1-2, with TRBD1 identical over 7 bases. The CDR3 is 13 residues long. Looked up from germline, CDR1 is SEHNR and CDR2 is FQNEAQ (reference sequence). Trimming removed 6 bases from V and 4 bases from J; junction bases left unmatched: 5. The CDR3 protein is CASRETGPYGYTF. DNA of the CDR3: TGTGCCAGCAGGGAGACAGGGCCCTATGGCTACACCTTC. The variable domain in full, with the rest retrieved from reference TRBV7-9 and TRBJ1-2, is DTGVSQNPRHKITKRGQNVTFRCDPISEHNRLYWYRQTLGQGPEFLTYFQNEAQLEKSRLLSDRFSAERPKGSFSTLEIQRTEQGDSAMYLCASRETGPYGYTFGSGTRLTVV.

In this sample, this clone turned up a few times. This chain links TRBV5-4 with TRBJ1-2, with 10 bases that match TRBD1. This CDR3 contains 16 residues. V was clipped by 4 bases and J by 7 bases; unmatched bases: 13. In germline, CDR1 is SGHNT, CDR2 YYREEE (reference sequence). The chain's CDR3 is CASSTPGDRGPTGYTF. In DNA, the CDR3 is TGTGCCAGCAGCACGCCCGGCGACAGGGGGCCAACTGGCTACACCTTC.

The chain carries TRBV28 and TRBJ2-1; 8 bases are shared with TRBD1. J lost 3 bases, V lost 6 bases, and 4 bases had no gene match. The CDR3 has 14 amino acids. Germline CDR1 and CDR2: MDHEN and SYDVKM. CDR3 sequence reads: CASSGQGVYNEQFF. DNA of the CDR3: TGTGCCAGCAGCGGACAGGGCGTCTACAATGAGCAGTTCTTC.

The V gene is TRBV12-5, the J gene TRBJ2-1; TRBD2 matches 7 bases. This CDR3 is 16 amino acids long. Unmatched junction bases numbered 6, after V lost 0 bases and J lost 4 bases. Germline CDR1 LGHNT, CDR2 FRNRAP. CDR3 nucleotides: TGTGCTAGTGGTTTGGTACGGCTAGCGGTGTACAATGAGCAGTTCTTC. Protein sequence: CASGLVRLAVYNEQFF.

The chain has TRBV4-2 and TRBJ2-6; D is undetermined. This CDR3 is 16 amino acids long. The V gene's germline CDR1 is LGHNA and CDR2 YNFKEQ. Trimming removed 0 bases from V and 0 bases from J, with 6 bases in between. The CDR3 loop is CASSQDSSSGANVLTF. CDR3 DNA sequence: TGTGCCAGCAGCCAAGATTCGAGCTCTGGGGCCAACGTCCTGACTTTC.

The gene calls are TRBV28 and TRBJ2-3, with 12 bases fitting TRBD1. Germline CDR1 reads MDHEN; CDR2 reads SYDVKM. This CDR3 has 17 amino acids. V shed 8 bases and J 6 bases; nucleotides not matched to a gene: 15. Written as DNA, the CDR3 is TGTGCCAGCGGCTACCTCCCGGGACAGGGGGCGAAGGATACGCAGTATTTT. Translated, it gives CASGYLPGQGAKDTQYF.

The V gene is TRBV13, the J gene TRBJ1-2; 9 bases align to TRBD1. The CDR3 covers 14 residues. V lost 5 bases, J lost 4 bases, and 5 bases stayed unmatched. From germline, CDR1 is PRHDT and CDR2 FYEKMQ (reference sequence). The CDR3 spells CASSPGTGIYGYTF. CDR3 sequence (DNA): TGTGCCAGCAGCCCCGGGACAGGGATCTATGGCTACACCTTC.

This chain links TRBV9 with TRBJ1-4, with 11 bases aligning to TRBD1. CDR3 length: 15 amino acids. Germline V gives CDR1 SGDLS, CDR2 YYNGEE. Losses at the gene ends were 3 bases for V and 7 bases for J; bases not matched to a gene: 5. The CDR3 spells CASSATGQGGEKLFF. The CDR3 nucleotides are TGTGCCAGCAGCGCCACGGGACAGGGGGGTGAAAAACTGTTTTTT.

This clone has more than one count but fewer than ten. This chain connects TRBV28 to TRBJ2-7, with D maybe TRBD2 (6 bases). V shed 7 bases and J shed 6 bases, with 25 bases lying between them. CDR3 length: 16 amino acids. Germline assignment: CDR1 MDHEN and CDR2 SYDVKM. The CDR3 DNA follows: TGTGCCAGCATCCCCGTTACGTACGGGAGTGGGGCCGAGCAGTACTTC. Translated, it gives CASIPVTYGSGAEQYF.

The genes are TRBV18 and TRBJ2-1; 10 bases are shared with TRBD2. CDR3 length: 14 amino acids. Per germline, CDR1 KGHSH and CDR2 LQKENI. V gave up 8 bases and J gave up 3 bases; unmatched junction bases: 4. CDR3 protein: CASQVAGGYNEQFF. The CDR3 DNA reads as TGTGCCAGCCAAGTAGCGGGAGGCTACAATGAGCAGTTCTTC.

Of note for this clone: One end of the junction fails to match germline, which may point to a read error. The genes are TRBV7-9 and TRBJ1-1; the match to TRBD1 covers 8 bases. CDR3 length equals 10 residues. Germline V gene sequence: CDR1 SEHNR, CDR2 FQNEAQ (reference sequence). The CDR3 coding sequence is TGTGCCAGCAGCTTGGACAGGGTCCTCTTT. As protein: CASSLDRVLF. Together with reference TRBV7-9 and TRBJ1-1, the CDR3 gives the full variable domain: DTGVSQNPRHKITKRGQNVTFRCDPISEHNRLYWYRQTLGQGPEFLTYFQNEAQLEKSRLLSDRFSAERPKGSFSTLEIQRTEQGDSAMYLCASSLDRVLFGQGTRLTVV.

V usage is TRBV19 and J usage is TRBJ1-4; unclear D gene. Trimming took off 3 bases at V and 8 bases at J, with 4 bases between the two ends. The length of the CDR3 is 11 residues. CDR1 is LNHDA, CDR2 SQIVND, per germline (reference sequence). The CDR3 here is CASSIMEKLFF. The CDR3 DNA follows: TGTGCCAGTAGTATTATGGAAAAACTGTTTTTT.

The chain links TRBV5-4 to TRBJ2-2; TRBD1 agrees at 12 bases. The CDR3 has 16 amino acids. The J segment lost 4 bases and the V segment lost 3 bases, leaving 4 bases of the junction unmatched. Germline V gene sequence: CDR1 SGHNT, CDR2 YYREEE (reference sequence). CDR3 region: CASSSGTGGSTGELFF. CDR3 sequence (DNA): TGTGCCAGCAGCTCCGGGACAGGGGGCTCCACCGGGGAGCTGTTTTTT. Combining the CDR3 with reference TRBV5-4 and TRBJ2-2 gives the whole variable domain ETGVTQSPTHLIKTRGQQVTLRCSSQSGHNTVSWYQQALGQGPQFIFQYYREEENGRGNFPPRFSGLQFPNYSSELNVNALELDDSALYLCASSSGTGGSTGELFFGEGSRLTVL.

The chain couples TRBV9 to TRBJ2-2; 13 bases are a match to TRBD2. The junction had 11 bases not matched to a gene; V was cut back by 3 bases and J by 0 bases. In germline, CDR1 is SGDLS, CDR2 YYNGEE. This CDR3 is built from 20 residues. This chain's CDR3 is CASSALQGLAGKANTGELFF. The CDR3 DNA follows: TGTGCCAGCAGCGCTCTCCAGGGACTAGCGGGAAAGGCGAACACCGGGGAGCTGTTTTTT.

This rearrangement joins TRBV28 to TRBJ2-1, with D tentatively TRBD2 (6 bases). From germline, CDR1 is MDHEN and CDR2 SYDVKM. The CDR3 contains 17 residues. The V end was cut by 4 bases, the J end by 2 bases, with 18 bases between. This chain's CDR3 is CASSSGGGRLPYNEQFF. The CDR3, as DNA: TGTGCCAGCAGTTCGGGTGGGGGGAGACTACCCTACAATGAGCAGTTCTTC.

Here the CDR3 reads CAWSSRKRESSYNEQFF. In DNA, the CDR3 is TGTGCCTGGAGTTCCCGGAAGCGGGAGAGCTCCTACAATGAGCAGTTCTTC. This sequence joins TRBV30 and TRBJ2-1; 8 bases are shared with TRBD2. Germline CDR1 reads GTSNPN; CDR2 reads SVGIG (reference sequence). Trimming cost V 2 bases and J 0 bases; bases outside gene matches: 9. This CDR3 is 17 amino acids long.

The J gene is TRBJ2-1, the V gene TRBV6-5, with a possible D match to TRBD1 (5 bases). The V gene lost 7 bases and the J gene lost 12 bases, with 13 bases spanning the gap. Germline values: CDR1 MNHEY, CDR2 SVGAGI. The CDR3 loop spans 11 amino acids. The CDR3 region is CASTVGARQFF. CDR3 sequence (DNA): TGTGCCAGCACCGTAGGGGCCCGGCAGTTCTTC.

The chain is built from TRBV27 and TRBJ2-7, with 8 bases fitting TRBD2. In germline, CDR1 is MNHEY, CDR2 SMNVEV (reference sequence). The ends lost 2 bases at V and 0 bases at J; junction bases unmatched: 0. There are 14 residues in the CDR3. The chain's CDR3 is CASSLSGSSYEQYF. CDR3 nucleotides: TGTGCCAGCAGTTTAAGCGGGAGCTCCTACGAGCAGTACTTC.

The sample holds one count of this clone. The J gene is TRBJ2-5, the V gene TRBV18; 11 bases match TRBD1. This CDR3 is 13 amino acids long. The trim removed 2 bases at V and 11 bases at J, leaving 4 bases unmatched. The germline gives CDR1 KGHSH, CDR2 LQKENI. The CDR3 region is CASSPGTGGEQYF. The DNA for the CDR3 is TGTGCCAGCTCACCAGGGACAGGGGGGGAGCAGTACTTC. The full variable domain, its missing parts supplied by reference TRBV18 and TRBJ2-5, is NAGVMQNPRHLVRRRGQEARLRCSPMKGHSHVYWYRQLPEEGLKFMVYLQKENIIDESGMPKERFSAEFPKEGPSILRIQQVVRGDSAAYFCASSPGTGGEQYFGPGTRLLVL.

The chain uses TRBV7-2 and TRBJ2-1; TRBD2 might be the D (5 bases). This CDR3 contains 14 residues. With 1 base removed from V and 5 bases from J, the gap between germline ends came to 9 bases. CDR1 is SGHTA and CDR2 is FQGNSA in the germline V gene. CDR3 sequence: CASSLGSDHNEQFF. CDR3 nucleotides: TGTGCCAGCAGCTTAGGTAGCGACCACAATGAGCAGTTCTTC. Full variable domain (rest looked up from reference TRBV7-2 and TRBJ2-1): GAGVSQSPSNKVTEKGKDVELRCDPISGHTALYWYRQSLGQGLEFLIYFQGNSAPDKSGLPSDRFSAERTGGSVSTLTIQRTQQEDSAVYLCASSLGSDHNEQFFGPGTRLTVL.

This chain uses TRBV28 with TRBJ2-7; 8 nucleotides agree with TRBD2. V shed 3 bases and J 0 bases; nucleotides not matched to a gene: 10. The CDR3 has 17 residues. Germline CDR1 reads MDHEN; CDR2 reads SYDVKM. Written as DNA, the CDR3 is TGTGCCAGCAGTTTGAGATGGCCGGGACTAGTCTCCTACGAGCAGTACTTC. Protein sequence: CASSLRWPGLVSYEQYF. The full variable domain, in which reference TRBV28 and TRBJ2-7 provide the parts outside the CDR3, is DVKVTQSSRYLVKRTGEKVFLECVQDMDHENMFWYRQDPGLGLRLIYFSYDVKMKEKGDIPEGYSVSREKKERFSLILESASTNQTSMYLCASSLRWPGLVSYEQYFGPGTRLTVT.